This is a list of T cell receptor beta chains from one sample in a study of shared clonotypes between healthy human individuals. Assay: immunoSEQ multiplex PCR; the TCRdb copy retains only in-frame clones and omits some. The sample lists about 1,900,000 clones; about 94% were seen once. The sequencing input was naive CD8+ T cells sorted from blood. These receptor sequences come from a man younger than 35 in good health. CDR3s include the opening cysteine and the closing phenylalanine or tryptophan. D genes are given only for firm matches. The size field is filled for only some rows; it gives once, few, many or a size class.

clone_size j_call v_call d_call cdr3_nt cdr3_aa
NA TRBJ1-4 TRBV27 TRBD1 TGTGCCAGCAGCACGACAGGGAGTAATGAAAAACTGTTTTTT CASSTTGSNEKLFF
NA TRBJ2-5 TRBV7-9 TRBD2 TGTGCCAGCAGCTTTTCTAGCGGGATTGGTGATGAGACCCAGTACTTC CASSFSSGIGDETQYF
NA TRBJ2-7 TRBV6-5 TRBD2 TGTGCCAGCACTGGCGGGAGTTACGAGCAGTACTTC CASTGGSYEQYF
once TRBJ2-7 TRBV5-4 NA TGTGCCAGCAGCTTGACGCCCGAGGAAATCTACGAGCAGTACTTC CASSLTPEEIYEQYF
NA TRBJ1-4 TRBV13 NA TGTGCCAGCAGCTCACAGGGAGGGGAGGAAAAACTGTTTTTT CASSSQGGEEKLFF
NA TRBJ1-2 TRBV7-9 NA TGTGCCAGCAGCCTGGGGGCAGGGGCTGGCTACACCTTC CASSLGAGAGYTF
NA TRBJ1-2 TRBV2 NA TGTGCCAGCAGTGAAGGGGTGTTAGGGGGTAATGGCTACACCTTC CASSEGVLGGNGYTF
NA TRBJ2-7 TRBV13 TRBD1 TGTGCCAGCAGCTCAGCCGACAGGGCAAGTCGTCGGTACGAGCAGTACTTC CASSSADRASRRYEQYF
NA TRBJ1-4 TRBV7-9 NA TGTGCCAGCAGCTCCCTGGGGGGTAACGAAAAACTGTTTTTT CASSSLGGNEKLFF
NA TRBJ1-2 TRBV28 TRBD1 TGTGCCAGCAGCAATCCCGGACAGGCCTACCTAGGCTACACCTTC CASSNPGQAYLGYTF
NA TRBJ1-1 TRBV13 NA TGTGCCAGCAGCTTAGCGGGAGGCACTGAAGCTTTCTTT CASSLAGGTEAFF
NA TRBJ2-3 TRBV6-1 NA TGTGCCAGCAGTGAACGCTCCAACACTTACACAGATACGCAGTATTTT CASSERSNTYTDTQYF
NA TRBJ2-2 TRBV7-2 TRBD2 TGTGCCAGCAGCTCGTTAGCGGGAGCAGCCGACGGGGAGCTGTTTTTT CASSSLAGAADGELFF
NA TRBJ2-7 TRBV28 TRBD2 TGTGCCAGCAGTTCCTCACTAGCGGGGGGTTCGTACGAGCAGTACTTC CASSSSLAGGSYEQYF
NA TRBJ2-2 TRBV27 NA TGTGCCAGCAGTTTATTGGGCCCCGCGAACACCGGGGAGCTGTTTTTT CASSLLGPANTGELFF
NA TRBJ1-2 TRBV2 NA TGTGCCAGCAGTGATGGCAGGATCTATGGCTACACCTTC CASSDGRIYGYTF
once TRBJ2-1 TRBV4-1 NA TGCGCCAGCAGCCAAGAATCTAGCTTCTATGAGCAGTTCTTC CASSQESSFYEQFF
NA TRBJ2-7 TRBV9 NA TGTGCCAGCAGCATGACAGAGGGTGAGCAGTACTTC CASSMTEGEQYF
NA TRBJ2-1 TRBV27 TRBD2 TGTGCCAGCAGTCCCCTAGCGGGGGCATACAATGAGCAGTTCTTC CASSPLAGAYNEQFF
NA TRBJ2-1 TRBV2 TRBD1 TGTGCCAGCACGGGACAGGGGGTCAATGAGCAGTTCTTC CASTGQGVNEQFF
NA TRBJ1-2 TRBV9 TRBD1 TGTGCCAGCAGCGTACCCGGGACAGGGAACTATGGCTACACCTTC CASSVPGTGNYGYTF
NA TRBJ2-7 TRBV18 TRBD1 TGTGCCAGCTCACCCCCGACAGGGCTCTACGAGCAGTACTTC CASSPPTGLYEQYF
NA TRBJ1-2 TRBV10-3 NA TGTGCCATCATTGGTCCCGGGGACTATGGCTACACCTTC CAIIGPGDYGYTF
NA TRBJ2-7 TRBV6-1 NA TGTGCCAGCAGTACGACAGATACCTACGAGCAGTACTTC CASSTTDTYEQYF
NA TRBJ1-1 TRBV6-5 NA TGTGCCAGCAGTTACGACGGTTATATGAACACTGAAGCTTTCTTT CASSYDGYMNTEAFF
NA TRBJ2-7 TRBV19 NA TGTGCCAGTAGCCTCCTCGGGACGGACCCGCGGCAGTACTTC CASSLLGTDPRQYF
NA TRBJ2-7 TRBV20-1 TRBD2 TGCAGTGGCGGGGGGTCCTACGAGCAGTACTTC CSGGGSYEQYF
NA TRBJ2-3 TRBV4-1 NA TGCGCCAGCAGGCCCAGGGGGGGCACCCCAGATACGCAGTATTTT CASRPRGGTPDTQYF
NA TRBJ2-7 TRBV7-9 NA TGTGCCAGCAGCAGTCGGGGTGGGCTATCCTACGAGCAGTACTTC CASSSRGGLSYEQYF
NA TRBJ1-1 TRBV13 NA TGTGCCAGCAGCTTACCATCGGGTGGCACTGAAGCTTTCTTT CASSLPSGGTEAFF
NA TRBJ2-4 TRBV7-9 TRBD2 TGTGCCAGCAGCTCGGGACTAGCAACCAAAAACATTCAGTACTTC CASSSGLATKNIQYF
NA TRBJ2-1 TRBV4-1 NA TGCGCCAGCAGCCAAGACCCCCAGAGCTCCTACAATGAGCAGTTCTTC CASSQDPQSSYNEQFF
NA TRBJ1-2 TRBV7-8 NA TGTGCCAGCAGCCCACGGACCGTTAACTATGGCTACACCTTC CASSPRTVNYGYTF
NA TRBJ2-7 TRBV6-1 NA TGTGCCAGCAGTGACCCGGCCTGGGACCGCTCCTACGAGCAGTACTTC CASSDPAWDRSYEQYF
NA TRBJ1-6 TRBV6-1 TRBD1 TGTGCCAGCAGTGAGACAGGGGGTGTGGGGTATAATTCACCCCTCCACTTT CASSETGGVGYNSPLHF
NA TRBJ2-3 TRBV29-1 TRBD1 TGCAGCGTTGTCAGGGACAGTAGCACAGATACGCAGTATTTT CSVVRDSSTDTQYF
NA TRBJ1-1 TRBV27 TRBD1 TGTGCCAGCAGCGACAGGGGGAGGTACACTGAAGCTTTCTTT CASSDRGRYTEAFF
NA TRBJ2-5 TRBV30 TRBD2 TGTGCCTGGAGTCATAACGGGGGGGCGGAGACCCAGTACTTC CAWSHNGGAETQYF
NA TRBJ2-5 TRBV9 TRBD2 TGTGCCAGCAGCCTCCACGGAGGCGGGGGGCTGGAGACCCAGTACTTC CASSLHGGGGLETQYF
NA TRBJ2-1 TRBV7-7 TRBD1 TGTGCTAGCAGTTCCGGGACAGGAGTCGGTGAGCAGTTCTTC CASSSGTGVGEQFF
NA TRBJ1-4 TRBV9 NA TGTGCCAGCAGCCCCCCACAGGGCGGGGCACATGAAAAACTGTTTTTT CASSPPQGGAHEKLFF
NA TRBJ2-7 TRBV4-1 NA TGCGCCAGCAGCCCGTTTCAGGACAGCGGGTCCGAGCAGTACTTC CASSPFQDSGSEQYF
NA TRBJ1-2 TRBV6-5 NA TGTGCCAGCAGTCTAAGGGGGGCGAATGGCTACACCTTC CASSLRGANGYTF
NA TRBJ2-1 TRBV13 TRBD2 TGTGCCAGCAGCCCCGGGACTAGCGGGATGAATGAGCAGTTCTTC CASSPGTSGMNEQFF
NA TRBJ2-7 TRBV5-1 NA TGCGCCAGCAGCTTGGGGGTCTTCAGCTCCTACGAGCAGTACTTC CASSLGVFSSYEQYF
NA TRBJ1-2 TRBV29-1 NA TGCAGCGTTGAAGATCAGGTTAACTATGGCTACACCTTC CSVEDQVNYGYTF